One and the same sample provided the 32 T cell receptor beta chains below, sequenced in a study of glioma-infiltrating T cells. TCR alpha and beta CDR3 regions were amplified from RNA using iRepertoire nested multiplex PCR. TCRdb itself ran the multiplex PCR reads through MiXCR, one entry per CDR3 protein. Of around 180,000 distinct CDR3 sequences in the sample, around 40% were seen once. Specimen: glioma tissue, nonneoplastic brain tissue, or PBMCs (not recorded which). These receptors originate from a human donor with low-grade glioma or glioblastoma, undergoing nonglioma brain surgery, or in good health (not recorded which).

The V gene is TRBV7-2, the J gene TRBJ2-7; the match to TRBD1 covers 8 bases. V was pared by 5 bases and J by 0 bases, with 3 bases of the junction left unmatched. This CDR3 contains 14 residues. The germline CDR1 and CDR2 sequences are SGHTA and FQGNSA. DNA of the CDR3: TGTGCCAGCAGCCTACAGGGGGTCTCCTACGAGCAGTACTTC. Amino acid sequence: CASSLQGVSYEQYF.

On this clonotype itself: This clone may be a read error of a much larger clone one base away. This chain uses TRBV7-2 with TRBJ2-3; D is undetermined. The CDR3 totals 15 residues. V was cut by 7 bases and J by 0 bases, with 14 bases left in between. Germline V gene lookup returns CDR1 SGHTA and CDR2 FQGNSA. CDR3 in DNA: TGTGCCAGCATCTCCCCGACCACTAGCACAGATACGCAGTATTTT. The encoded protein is CASISPTTSTDTQYF.

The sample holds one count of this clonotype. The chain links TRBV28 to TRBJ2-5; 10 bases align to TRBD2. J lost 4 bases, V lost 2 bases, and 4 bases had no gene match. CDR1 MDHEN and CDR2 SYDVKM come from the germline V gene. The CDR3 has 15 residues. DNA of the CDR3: TGTGCCAGCAGTTTAAGCGGGAGGGCCGTAGAGACCCAGTACTTC. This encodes CASSLSGRAVETQYF.

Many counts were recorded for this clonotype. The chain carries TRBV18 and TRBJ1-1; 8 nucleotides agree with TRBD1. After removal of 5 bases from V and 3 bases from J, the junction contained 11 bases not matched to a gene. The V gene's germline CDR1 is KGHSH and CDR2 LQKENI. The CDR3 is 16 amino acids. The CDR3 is CASSYGQGGVDTEAFF. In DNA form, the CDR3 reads TGTGCCAGCTCATACGGACAGGGTGGTGTGGACACTGAAGCTTTCTTT.

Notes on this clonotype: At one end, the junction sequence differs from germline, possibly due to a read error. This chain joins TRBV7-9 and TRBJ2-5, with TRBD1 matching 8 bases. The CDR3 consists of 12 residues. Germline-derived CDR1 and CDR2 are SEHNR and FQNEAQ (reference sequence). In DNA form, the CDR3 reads TGTGCCAGCAGCTCCACAGGGGGGACCAAGTACTTC. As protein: CASSSTGGTKYF.

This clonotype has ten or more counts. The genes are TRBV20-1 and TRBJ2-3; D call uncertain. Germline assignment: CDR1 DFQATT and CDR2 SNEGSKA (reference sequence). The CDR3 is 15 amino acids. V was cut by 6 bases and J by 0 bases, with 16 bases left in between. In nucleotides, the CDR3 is TGCAGTGCCATAGTGTCTACCCTTAGCACAGATACGCAGTATTTT. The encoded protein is CSAIVSTLSTDTQYF.

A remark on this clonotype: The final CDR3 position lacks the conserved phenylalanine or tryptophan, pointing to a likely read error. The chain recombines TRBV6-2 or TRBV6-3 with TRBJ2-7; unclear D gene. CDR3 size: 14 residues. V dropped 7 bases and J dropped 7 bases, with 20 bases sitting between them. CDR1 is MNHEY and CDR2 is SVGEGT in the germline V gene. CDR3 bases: TGTGCCAGCACCCTTGTGATAGCAGAGAATGAGCAGTACATC. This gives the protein CASTLVIAENEQYI.

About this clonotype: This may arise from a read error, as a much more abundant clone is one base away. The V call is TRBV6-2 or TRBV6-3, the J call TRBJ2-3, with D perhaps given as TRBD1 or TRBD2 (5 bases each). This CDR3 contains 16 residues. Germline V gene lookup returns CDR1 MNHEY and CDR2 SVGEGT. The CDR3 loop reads CAGSIIPGPYTDTQYF. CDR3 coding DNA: TGTGCCGGCAGTATCATCCCGGGACCCTACACAGATACGCAGTATTTT.

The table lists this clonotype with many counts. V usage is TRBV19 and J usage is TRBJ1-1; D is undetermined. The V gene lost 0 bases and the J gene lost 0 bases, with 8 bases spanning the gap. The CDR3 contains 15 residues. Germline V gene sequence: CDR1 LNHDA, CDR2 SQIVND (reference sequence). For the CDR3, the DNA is TGTGCCAGTAGTATAGATCCCCAGCTGAACACTGAAGCTTTCTTT. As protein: CASSIDPQLNTEAFF.

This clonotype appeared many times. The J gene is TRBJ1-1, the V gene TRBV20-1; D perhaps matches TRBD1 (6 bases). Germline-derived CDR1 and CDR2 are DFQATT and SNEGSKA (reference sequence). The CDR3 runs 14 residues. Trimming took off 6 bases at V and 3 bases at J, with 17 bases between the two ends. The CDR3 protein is CSAPKGGTYTEAFF. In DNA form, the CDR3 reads TGCAGTGCCCCGAAGGGGGGCACCTACACTGAAGCTTTCTTT.

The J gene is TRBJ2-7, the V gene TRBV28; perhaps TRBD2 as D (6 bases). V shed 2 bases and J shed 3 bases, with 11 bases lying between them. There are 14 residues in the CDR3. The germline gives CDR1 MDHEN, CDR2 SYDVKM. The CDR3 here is CASSLPAGFYEQYF. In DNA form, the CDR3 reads TGTGCCAGCAGTTTACCAGCGGGCTTCTACGAGCAGTACTTC.

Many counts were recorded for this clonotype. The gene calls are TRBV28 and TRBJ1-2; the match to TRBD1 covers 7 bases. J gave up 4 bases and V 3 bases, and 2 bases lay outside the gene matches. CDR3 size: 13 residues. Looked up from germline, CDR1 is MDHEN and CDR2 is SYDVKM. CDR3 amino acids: CASSFPGGYGYTF. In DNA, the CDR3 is TGTGCCAGCAGTTTCCCAGGGGGCTATGGCTACACCTTC.

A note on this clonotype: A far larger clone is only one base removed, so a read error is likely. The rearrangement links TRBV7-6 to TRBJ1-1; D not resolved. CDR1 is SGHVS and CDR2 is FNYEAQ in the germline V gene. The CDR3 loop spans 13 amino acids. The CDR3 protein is CASSLKANTEPFF. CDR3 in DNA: TGTGCCAGCAGCTTAAAAGCGAACACTGAACCTTTCTTT.

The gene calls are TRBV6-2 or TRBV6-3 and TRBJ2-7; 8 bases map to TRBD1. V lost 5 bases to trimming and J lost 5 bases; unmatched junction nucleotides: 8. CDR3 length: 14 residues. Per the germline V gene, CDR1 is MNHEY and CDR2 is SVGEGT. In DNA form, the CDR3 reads TGTGCCAGCAGTAGAACCGACAGGGGCCACGAGCAGTACTTC. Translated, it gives CASSRTDRGHEQYF.

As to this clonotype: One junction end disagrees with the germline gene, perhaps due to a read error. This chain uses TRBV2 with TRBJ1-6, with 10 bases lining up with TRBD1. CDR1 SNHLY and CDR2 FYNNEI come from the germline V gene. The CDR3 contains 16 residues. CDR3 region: CASSPGQGGGKSPLQF. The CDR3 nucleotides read TGTGCCAGCAGTCCCGGACAGGGGGGAGGGAAGTCACCCCTCCAATTT.

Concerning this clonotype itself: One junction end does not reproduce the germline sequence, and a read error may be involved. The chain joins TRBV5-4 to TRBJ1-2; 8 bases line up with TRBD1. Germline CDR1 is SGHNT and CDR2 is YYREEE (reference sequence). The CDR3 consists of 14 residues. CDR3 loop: CASSVRQGNYCYTF. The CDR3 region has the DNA TGTGCCAGCAGCGTTAGACAGGGGAACTATTGCTACACCTTC.

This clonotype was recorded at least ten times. DNA of the CDR3: TGTGCCAGCAGTGCGTTACAGGGGGCGGGAAACACCGGGGAGCTGTTTTTT. Its translation is CASSALQGAGNTGELFF. This sequence joins TRBV6-1 and TRBJ2-2, with 9 bases aligning to TRBD1. The CDR3 spans 17 residues. Germline V gene data show CDR1 as MNHNS and CDR2 as SASEGT. J lost 2 bases, V lost 4 bases, and 8 bases had no gene match.

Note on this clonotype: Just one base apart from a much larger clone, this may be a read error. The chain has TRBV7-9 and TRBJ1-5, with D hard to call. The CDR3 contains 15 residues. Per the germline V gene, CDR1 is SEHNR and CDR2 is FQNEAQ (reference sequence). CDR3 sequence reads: CASSLMEGSNQLQHF. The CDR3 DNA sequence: TGTGCCAGCAGCTTAATGGAAGGGAGCAATCAGCTCCAGCATTTT.

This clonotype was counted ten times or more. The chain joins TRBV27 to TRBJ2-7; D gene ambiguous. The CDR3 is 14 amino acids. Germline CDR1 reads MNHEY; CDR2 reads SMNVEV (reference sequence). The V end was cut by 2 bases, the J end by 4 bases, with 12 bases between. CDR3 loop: CASSLRQTPYEQYF. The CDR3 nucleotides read TGTGCCAGCAGTTTACGGCAGACCCCATACGAGCAGTACTTC.

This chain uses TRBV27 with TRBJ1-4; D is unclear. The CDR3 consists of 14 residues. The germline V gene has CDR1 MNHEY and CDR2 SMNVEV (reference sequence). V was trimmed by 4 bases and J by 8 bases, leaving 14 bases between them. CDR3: CASSSFITGEKLFF. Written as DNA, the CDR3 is TGTGCCAGCAGTTCCTTTATTACTGGGGAAAAACTGTTTTTT.

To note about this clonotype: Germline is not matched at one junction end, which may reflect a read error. The CDR3 DNA sequence: TGCGCCAGCAGTGAATACAGGAGGGGTAGCCCCTACGAGCAGTACTTC. It translates to CASSEYRRGSPYEQYF. The V call is TRBV25-1, the J call TRBJ2-7, with D possibly TRBD2 on 6 matching bases. The CDR3 is made up of 16 amino acids. Germline CDR1 and CDR2: MGHDK and SYGVNS.

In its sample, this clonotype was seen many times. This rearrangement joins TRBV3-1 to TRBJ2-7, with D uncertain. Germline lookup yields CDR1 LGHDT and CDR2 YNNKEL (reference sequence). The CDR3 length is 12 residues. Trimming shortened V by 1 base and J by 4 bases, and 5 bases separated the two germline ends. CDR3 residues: CASSQGTYEQYF. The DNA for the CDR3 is TGTGCCAGCAGCCAAGGGACGTACGAGCAGTACTTC.

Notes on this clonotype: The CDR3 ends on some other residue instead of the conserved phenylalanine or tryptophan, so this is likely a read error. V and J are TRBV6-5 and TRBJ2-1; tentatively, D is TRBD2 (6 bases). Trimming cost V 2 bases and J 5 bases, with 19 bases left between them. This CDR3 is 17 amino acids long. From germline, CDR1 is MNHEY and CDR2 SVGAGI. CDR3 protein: CASSYHAGTQGHNEQFL. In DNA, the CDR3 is TGTGCCAGCAGTTACCACGCCGGGACTCAGGGCCACAATGAGCAGTTCTTG.

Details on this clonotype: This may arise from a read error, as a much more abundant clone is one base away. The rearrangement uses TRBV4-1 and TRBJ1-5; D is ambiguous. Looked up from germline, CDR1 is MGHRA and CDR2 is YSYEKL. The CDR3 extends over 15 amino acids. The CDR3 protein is CASTQELGSNQPQHF. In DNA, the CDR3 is TGCGCCAGCACCCAAGAGTTGGGGAGCAATCAGCCCCAGCATTTT.

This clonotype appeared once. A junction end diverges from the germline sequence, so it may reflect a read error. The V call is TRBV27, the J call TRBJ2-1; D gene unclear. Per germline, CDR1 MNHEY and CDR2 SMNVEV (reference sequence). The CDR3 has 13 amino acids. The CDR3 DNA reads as TGTGCCAGAAGTTCGACTGGAAGCAATGAGGAGTTCTTC. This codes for CARSSTGSNEEFF.

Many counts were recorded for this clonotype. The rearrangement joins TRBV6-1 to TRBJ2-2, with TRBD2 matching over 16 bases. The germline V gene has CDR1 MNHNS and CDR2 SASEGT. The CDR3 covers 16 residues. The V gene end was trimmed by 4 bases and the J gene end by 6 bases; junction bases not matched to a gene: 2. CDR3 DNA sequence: TGTGCCAGCAGTGTTGGGACTAGCGGGAGGGCCGGGGAGCTGTTTTTT. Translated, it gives CASSVGTSGRAGELFF.

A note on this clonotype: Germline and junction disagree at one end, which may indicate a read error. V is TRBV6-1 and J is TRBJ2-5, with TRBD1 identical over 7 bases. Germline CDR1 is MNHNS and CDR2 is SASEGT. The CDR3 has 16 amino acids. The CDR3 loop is CAISDNLGQQKETQYF. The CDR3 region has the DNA TGTGCCATCAGTGATAACCTGGGACAGCAAAAAGAGACCCAGTACTTC.

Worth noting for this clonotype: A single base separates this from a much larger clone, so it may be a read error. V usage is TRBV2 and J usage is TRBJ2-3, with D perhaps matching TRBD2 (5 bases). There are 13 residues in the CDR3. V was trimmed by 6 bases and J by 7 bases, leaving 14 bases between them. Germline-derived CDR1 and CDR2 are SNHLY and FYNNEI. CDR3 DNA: TGTGCCAGCAGGGGGAAACCCGGGAATACGCAGTATTTT. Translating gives CASRGKPGNTQYF.

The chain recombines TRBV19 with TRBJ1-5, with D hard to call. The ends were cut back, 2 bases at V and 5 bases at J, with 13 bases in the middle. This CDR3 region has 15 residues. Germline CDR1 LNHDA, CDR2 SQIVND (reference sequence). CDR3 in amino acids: CASSIWAQADQPQHF. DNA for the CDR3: TGTGCCAGTAGTATATGGGCCCAGGCCGATCAGCCCCAGCATTTT.

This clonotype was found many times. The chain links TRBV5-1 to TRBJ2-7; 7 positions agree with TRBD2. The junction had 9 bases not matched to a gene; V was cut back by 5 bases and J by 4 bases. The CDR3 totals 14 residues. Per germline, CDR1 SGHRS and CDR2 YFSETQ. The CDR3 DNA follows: TGCGCCAGCAGGAGCCCCGGGAGGAGATACGAGCAGTACTTC. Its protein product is CASRSPGRRYEQYF.

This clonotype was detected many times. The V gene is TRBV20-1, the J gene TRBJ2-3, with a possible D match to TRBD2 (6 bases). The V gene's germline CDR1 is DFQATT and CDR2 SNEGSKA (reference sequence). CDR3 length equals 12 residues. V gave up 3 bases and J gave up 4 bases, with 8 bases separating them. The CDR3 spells CSASGSSDTQYF. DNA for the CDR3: TGCAGTGCTAGCGGGAGTTCAGATACGCAGTATTTT.

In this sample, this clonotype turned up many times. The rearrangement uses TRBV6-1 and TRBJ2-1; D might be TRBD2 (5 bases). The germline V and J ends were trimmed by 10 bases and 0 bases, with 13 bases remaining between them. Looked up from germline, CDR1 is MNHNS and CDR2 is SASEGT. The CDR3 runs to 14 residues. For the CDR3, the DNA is TGTGCCACCGCTGAGGGATTCTCCTACAATGAGCAGTTCTTC. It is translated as CATAEGFSYNEQFF.